The clone carrying this TCR beta chain was picked up a small number of times. The antigen remains undetermined. The data are from a study of blood T cells in healthy people across ages. Background on the study: About one barcoded beta molecule per two T cells was captured by template switching.

Study findings and constraints: Unknown donor CMV status possibly confounded expanded clonotype changes.

The CDR3 has 13 residues. V gave up 0 bases and J gave up 13 bases, with 13 bases separating them. Germline CDR1 SGHTA, CDR2 FQGNSA. Next came a second PCR, run for roughly 6 to 11 cycles, which used a sample-barcoded 5' primer along with a J-beta primer mix. Tags on each cDNA molecule came from a template-switch adaptor with 12 random nucleotides. Sequencing recovered at least 2.5 million CDR3-containing paired-end reads from each sample. TCRdb ran MiXCR on the 5' RACE reads and lists one entry per CDR3 protein. The sample yields under 2 million distinct CDR3 sequences, 34% seen once. The V gene is TRBV7-2, the J gene TRBJ2-1; no reliable D call. This TCR derives from a woman aged 25 to 45 in good health. The sequencing sample was made of blood. The CDR3: CASSLAGPETQFF. The DNA of the CDR3 is TGTGCCAGCAGCTTAGCAGGTCCAGAGACCCAGTTCTTC.